The 2 T cell receptor beta chains below come from one sample, sequenced in a study of OX40 agonist ivuxolimab in advanced cancers. Only in-frame clones appear in the TCRdb table, and some are missing; sequencing was by immunoSEQ multiplex PCR. In the table there are about 58,000 clones, about 86% of which are singletons. This specimen was CD4+ or CD8+ T cells sorted from blood, taken in a trial of the OX40 agonist ivuxolimab. The receptors derive from an adult with an advanced solid tumor such as melanoma, head and neck, liver or kidney cancer.

This clone turned up a few times. This rearrangement joins TRBV6-6 to TRBJ1-4, with D possibly TRBD1 on 5 matching bases. The CDR3 sequence is 14 residues long. The V and J ends lost 2 bases and 7 bases respectively, with 11 bases between them. CDR1 is MNHNY and CDR2 is SVGAGI in the germline V gene (reference sequence). The CDR3 DNA sequence: TGTGCCAGCAGTTACGGGGGGACTGCTGAAAAACTGTTTTTT. Encoded protein: CASSYGGTAEKLFF.

The V gene is TRBV5-4, the J gene TRBJ1-1; TRBD1 agrees at 7 bases. The CDR3 is made up of 16 amino acids. CDR1 and CDR2 from the germline V gene are SGHNT and YYREEE (reference sequence). V shed 0 bases, J shed 4 bases, and the junction held 9 bases outside the gene matches. CDR3 loop: CASSLGAGQVLTEAFF. CDR3 bases: TGTGCCAGCAGCTTGGGGGCCGGACAGGTCCTCACTGAAGCTTTCTTT. Drawing the rest from reference TRBV5-4 and TRBJ1-1, the complete variable domain is ETGVTQSPTHLIKTRGQQVTLRCSSQSGHNTVSWYQQALGQGPQFIFQYYREEENGRGNFPPRFSGLQFPNYSSELNVNALELDDSALYLCASSLGAGQVLTEAFFGQGTRLTVV.